Below are 3 T cell receptor beta chains sequenced from a single sample in a study of cytomegalovirus exposure and HLA in healthy donors. The primer mix had 60 Vbeta and 13 Jbeta primers. The method was immunoSEQ multiplex PCR; TCRdb's version includes in-frame clones alone and lacks a portion of them. The sample has about 150,000 clones; around 80% are singletons. Sequences were obtained from PBMCs. The source is a man in his thirties or forties in good health and CMV-seronegative.

This rearrangement joins TRBV28 to TRBJ2-3; 8 bases are shared with TRBD2. This CDR3 region has 14 residues. The junction had 10 bases not matched to a gene; V was cut back by 8 bases and J by 6 bases. Germline loops: CDR1 MDHEN, CDR2 SYDVKM. DNA of the CDR3: TGTGCCAGCCTTGAAGCGGGAGCCGGTGATACGCAGTATTTT. Its protein is CASLEAGAGDTQYF.

This clone was observed a few times. This chain joins TRBV7-9 and TRBJ1-1; D remains unclear. Germline-derived CDR1 and CDR2 are SEHNR and FQNEAQ (reference sequence). The CDR3 runs to 11 residues. The V gene lost 4 bases and the J gene lost 6 bases, with 6 bases spanning the gap. This chain's CDR3 is CASSYYSEAFF. The CDR3 coding sequence is TGTGCCAGCAGCTACTACTCTGAAGCTTTCTTT. Full variable domain (rest looked up from reference TRBV7-9 and TRBJ1-1): DTGVSQNPRHKITKRGQNVTFRCDPISEHNRLYWYRQTLGQGPEFLTYFQNEAQLEKSRLLSDRFSAERPKGSFSTLEIQRTEQGDSAMYLCASSYYSEAFFGQGTRLTVV.

The rearrangement joins TRBV2 to TRBJ1-5, with TRBD1 matching 7 bases. With V trimmed by 8 bases and J by 8 bases, 12 bases remained unmatched. The length of the CDR3 is 14 residues. CDR1 SNHLY and CDR2 FYNNEI come from the germline V gene. For the CDR3, the DNA is TGTGCCAGCGTACCGACAGGGCAAGGTGAGCCCCAGCATTTT. Protein sequence: CASVPTGQGEPQHF.